This T cell receptor beta chain was retrieved from a study of blood T cell repertoires in COVID-19. Study background: T cells, B-cell-depleted T cells, or PBMCs supplied cDNA or gDNA.

This CDR3 region has 14 residues. Looked up from germline, CDR1 is SEHNR and CDR2 is FQNEAQ (reference sequence). Trimming removed 6 bases from V and 1 base from J; junction bases left unmatched: 6. The Seattle patients, enrolled during active infection, were followed longitudinally. Authors' processing steps: Reference gene primer amplification yielded estimated nucleated cell counts. Sequenced by immunoSEQ multiplex PCR; TCRdb stores in-frame clones only, minus some. The V and J calls and clone size were taken over from that table, and D and trimming were inferred from the DNA. The sample has 75,000 to 90,000 clones, 90% seen once.

This sequence joins TRBV7-9 and TRBJ2-7; TRBD1 matches at 7 bases. Sequencing input: peripheral blood. The clonotype originates from a man aged 18 to 29 with COVID-19, enrolled during active disease. CDR3 DNA: TGTGCCAGCAGACCCCTGACAGGGTCCTACGAGCAGTACTTC. Translating gives CASRPLTGSYEQYF.